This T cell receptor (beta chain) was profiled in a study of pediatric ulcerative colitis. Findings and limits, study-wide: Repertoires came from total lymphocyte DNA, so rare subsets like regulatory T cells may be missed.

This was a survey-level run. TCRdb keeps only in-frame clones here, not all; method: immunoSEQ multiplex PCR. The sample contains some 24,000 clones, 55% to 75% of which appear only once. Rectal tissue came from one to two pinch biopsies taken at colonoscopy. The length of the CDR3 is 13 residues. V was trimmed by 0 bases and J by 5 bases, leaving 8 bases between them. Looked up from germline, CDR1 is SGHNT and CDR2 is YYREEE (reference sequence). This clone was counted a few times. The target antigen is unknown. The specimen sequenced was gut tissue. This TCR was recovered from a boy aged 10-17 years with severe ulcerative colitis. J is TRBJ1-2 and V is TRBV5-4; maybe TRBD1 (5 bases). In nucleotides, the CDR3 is TGTGCCAGCAGCTTGGAAGGGGATTATGGCTACACCTTC. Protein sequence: CASSLEGDYGYTF.